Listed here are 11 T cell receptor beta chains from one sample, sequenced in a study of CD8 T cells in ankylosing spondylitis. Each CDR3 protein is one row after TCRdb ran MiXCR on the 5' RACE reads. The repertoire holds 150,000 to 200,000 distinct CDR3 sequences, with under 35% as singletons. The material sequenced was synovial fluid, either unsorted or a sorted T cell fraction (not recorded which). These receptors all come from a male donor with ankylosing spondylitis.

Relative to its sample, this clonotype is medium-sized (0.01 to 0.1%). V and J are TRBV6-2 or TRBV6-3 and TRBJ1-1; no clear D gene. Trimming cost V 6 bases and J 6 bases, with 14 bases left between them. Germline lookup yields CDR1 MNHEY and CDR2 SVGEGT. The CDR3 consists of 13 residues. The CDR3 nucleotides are TGTGCCAGCAGGCCGACATTGGCGCCTGAAGCTTTCTTT. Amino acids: CASRPTLAPEAFF.

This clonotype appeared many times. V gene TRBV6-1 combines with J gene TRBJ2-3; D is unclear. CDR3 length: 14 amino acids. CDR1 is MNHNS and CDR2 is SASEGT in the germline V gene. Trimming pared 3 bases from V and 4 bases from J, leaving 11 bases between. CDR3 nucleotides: TGTGCCAGCAGTGAGGTTAGTCTGGCAGATACGCAGTATTTT. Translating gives CASSEVSLADTQYF.

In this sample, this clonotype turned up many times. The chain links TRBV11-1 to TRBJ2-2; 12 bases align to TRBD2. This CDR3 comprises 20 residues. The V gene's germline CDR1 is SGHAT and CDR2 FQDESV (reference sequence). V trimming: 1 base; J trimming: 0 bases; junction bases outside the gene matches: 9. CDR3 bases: TGTGCCAGCAGCTTAGTGGGCCTAGCGGGGGGGCCGGCGAACACCGGGGAGCTGTTTTTT. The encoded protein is CASSLVGLAGGPANTGELFF.

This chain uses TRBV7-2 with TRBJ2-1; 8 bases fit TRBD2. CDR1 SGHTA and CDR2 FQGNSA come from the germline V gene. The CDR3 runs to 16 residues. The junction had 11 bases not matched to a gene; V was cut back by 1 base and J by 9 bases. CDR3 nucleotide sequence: TGTGCCAGCAGCTTAGGAGGAGCGGGGGCCCGAGGTGAGCAGTTCTTC. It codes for CASSLGGAGARGEQFF. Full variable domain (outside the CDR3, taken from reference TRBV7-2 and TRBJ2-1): GAGVSQSPSNKVTEKGKDVELRCDPISGHTALYWYRQSLGQGLEFLIYFQGNSAPDKSGLPSDRFSAERTGGSVSTLTIQRTQQEDSAVYLCASSLGGAGARGEQFFGPGTRLTVL.

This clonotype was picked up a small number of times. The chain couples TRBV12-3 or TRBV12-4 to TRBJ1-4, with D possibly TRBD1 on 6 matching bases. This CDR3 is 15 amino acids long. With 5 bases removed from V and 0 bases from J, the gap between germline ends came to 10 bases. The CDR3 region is CASSPTGTTNEKLFF. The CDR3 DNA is TGTGCCAGCAGTCCCACAGGGACAACTAATGAAAAACTGTTTTTT.

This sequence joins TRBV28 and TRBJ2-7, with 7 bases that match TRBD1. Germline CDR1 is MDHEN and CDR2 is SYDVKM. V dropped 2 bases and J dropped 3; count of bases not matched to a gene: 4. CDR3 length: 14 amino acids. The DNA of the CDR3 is TGTGCCAGCAGTTTAGGGGCAGGGGGCTACGAGCAGTACTTC. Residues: CASSLGAGGYEQYF.

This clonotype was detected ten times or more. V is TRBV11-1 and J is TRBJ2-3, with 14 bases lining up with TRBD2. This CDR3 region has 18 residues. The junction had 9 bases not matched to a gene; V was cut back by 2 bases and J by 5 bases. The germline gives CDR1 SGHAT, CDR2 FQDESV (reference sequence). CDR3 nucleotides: TGTGCCAGCAGCTTAAAGGGAGGGACTAGCGGGAGAGGAGATACGCAGTATTTT. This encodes CASSLKGGTSGRGDTQYF.

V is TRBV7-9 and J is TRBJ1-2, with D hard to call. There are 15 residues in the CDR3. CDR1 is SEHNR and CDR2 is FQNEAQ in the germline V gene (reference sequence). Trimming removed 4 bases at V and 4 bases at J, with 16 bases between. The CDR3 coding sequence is TGTGCCAGCAGCTCCCCTTCGCTGGGCGGCTATGGCTACACCTTC. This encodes CASSSPSLGGYGYTF.

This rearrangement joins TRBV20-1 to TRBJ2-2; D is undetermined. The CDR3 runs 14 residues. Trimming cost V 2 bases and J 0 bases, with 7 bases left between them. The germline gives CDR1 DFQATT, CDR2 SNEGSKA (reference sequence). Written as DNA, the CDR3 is TGCAGTGCTAGAAAGAGCGCGAACACCGGGGAGCTGTTTTTT. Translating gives CSARKSANTGELFF.

As DNA, the CDR3 is TGCAGTGCTATAAGTAAGTCGCCCCGTGGTGAGCAGTACTTC. This gives the protein CSAISKSPRGEQYF. The chain has TRBV20-1 and TRBJ2-7, with D uncertain. The CDR3 length is 14 residues. Germline V gives CDR1 DFQATT, CDR2 SNEGSKA (reference sequence). V was shortened by 4 bases and J by 7 bases, with 20 bases between the two germline ends.

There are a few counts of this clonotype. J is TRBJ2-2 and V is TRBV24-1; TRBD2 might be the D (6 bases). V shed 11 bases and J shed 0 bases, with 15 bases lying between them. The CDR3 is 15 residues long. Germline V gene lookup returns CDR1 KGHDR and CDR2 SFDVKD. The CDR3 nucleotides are TGTGCCATCGACGGGGGAGCGGCGAACACCGGGGAGCTGTTTTTT. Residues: CAIDGGAANTGELFF.